Listed here is a single T cell receptor beta chain. One end of the junction fails to match germline, which may point to a read error. The CDR3 loop spans 13 amino acids. The germline V gene has CDR1 PRHDT and CDR2 FYEKMQ (reference sequence). The sample is drawn from a study of cytomegalovirus exposure and HLA in healthy donors. Here immunoSEQ multiplex PCR was the method, and the copy in TCRdb shows in-frame clones only, minus some. The table records tens of thousands of clones, less than 95% of them present only once. This clonotype was obtained from a woman in her late teens or twenties in good health and CMV-seronegative. V and J are TRBV13 and TRBJ1-6; perhaps TRBD1 as D (6 bases). The sample consisted of PBMCs. In DNA form, the CDR3 reads TGTGTCAGCAGCGCGGACAGACTGGCACCCCTCCACTTT. The encoded protein is CVSSADRLAPLHF.